Sequencing of this TCR beta chain was carried out in a study of OX40 agonist ivuxolimab in advanced cancers. Study information: Two cutaneous melanoma patients and one hepatocellular carcinoma patient, three in all, had partial responses.

TCRdb keeps only in-frame clones here, not all; method: immunoSEQ multiplex PCR. Of about 67,000 clones in the sample, 85% to 90% were seen once. The TCR was taken from an adult with an advanced solid tumor such as melanoma, head and neck, liver or kidney cancer. This specimen consisted of CD4+ or CD8+ T cells sorted from blood, obtained in a trial of the OX40 agonist ivuxolimab.

The CDR3 loop is CASISYNEQFF. Written as DNA, the CDR3 is TGTGCCAGCATCTCTTACAATGAGCAGTTCTTC. The V and J genes are TRBV28 and TRBJ2-1; D uncertain. With 7 bases removed from V and 4 bases from J, the gap between germline ends came to 5 bases. Germline CDR1 is MDHEN and CDR2 is SYDVKM. The CDR3 totals 11 residues.